The 19 T cell receptor beta chains below were found in one sample sequenced in a study of Ad26.COV2.S vaccination and SARS-CoV-2 variants. This sample's treatment: 19 received Ad26.COV2.S at low or high dose, single or two shots; about 5 received placebo; per-sample allocation not given. After the first vaccine or placebo injection, samples were drawn on day 63. Sequenced by immunoSEQ multiplex PCR; TCRdb stores in-frame clones only, minus some. The profile shows 300,000 to 350,000 clones, 75% to 90% of them singletons. The sequenced sample was peripheral blood, obtained in a trial of Ad26.COV2.S vaccine versus placebo. These receptors all stem from a person between 18 and 65 years old who received the Ad26.COV2.S COVID-19 vaccine or a placebo.

The rearrangement joins TRBV30 to TRBJ2-1; 7 nucleotides line up with TRBD2. Germline CDR1 reads GTSNPN; CDR2 reads SVGIG (reference sequence). The trim removed 1 base at V and 7 bases at J, leaving 10 bases unmatched. This CDR3 is built from 15 residues. CDR3 loop: CAWSDRSGKGNEQFF. The DNA for the CDR3 is TGTGCCTGGAGTGACAGAAGCGGGAAAGGAAATGAGCAGTTCTTC.

The gene calls are TRBV15 and TRBJ2-1; 10 nucleotides agree with TRBD1. The CDR3 has 15 residues. Trimming took 2 bases from V and 7 from J; bases not matched to a gene: 5. The germline V gene encodes CDR1 LNHNV and CDR2 YYDKDF (reference sequence). DNA of the CDR3: TGTGCCACCAGCAGAAAGACAGGGGGCCGGAATGAGCAGTTCTTC. It encodes CATSRKTGGRNEQFF. The entire variable domain, with the rest obtained from reference TRBV15 and TRBJ2-1, is as follows: DAMVIQNPRYQVTQFGKPVTLSCSQTLNHNVMYWYQQKSSQAPKLLFHYYDKDFNNEADTPDNFQSRRPNTSFCFLDIRSPGLGDTAMYLCATSRKTGGRNEQFFGPGTRLTVL.

J is TRBJ2-3 and V is TRBV5-6, with D hard to call. The CDR3 is made up of 14 amino acids. V was trimmed by 4 bases and J by 1 base, leaving 10 bases between them. Germline V CDR1 and CDR2: SGHDT, YYEEEE. The DNA for the CDR3 is TGTGCCAGCAGCCCCGTCGGCGGCACAGATACGCAGTATTTT. It yields the protein CASSPVGGTDTQYF.

This clone was observed a handful of times. The rearrangement joins TRBV5-1 to TRBJ1-4; D perhaps matches TRBD1 (5 bases). Trimming took off 1 base at V and 3 bases at J, with 10 bases between the two ends. Germline V gene data show CDR1 as SGHRS and CDR2 as YFSETQ. The CDR3 is made up of 15 amino acids. The CDR3 loop is CASSLSTGANEKLFF. DNA for the CDR3: TGCGCCAGCAGCTTGTCAACAGGAGCTAATGAAAAACTGTTTTTT.

Only one count was recorded for this clone. The chain joins TRBV5-6 to TRBJ1-4, with D tentatively TRBD1 (6 bases). The CDR3 length is 13 residues. Germline-derived CDR1 and CDR2 are SGHDT and YYEEEE. V dropped 2 bases and J dropped 5 bases, with 7 bases sitting between them. CDR3 in DNA: TGTGCCAGCAGCTTAGGGACAAATGAAAAACTGTTTTTT. Protein sequence: CASSLGTNEKLFF.

This chain joins TRBV14 and TRBJ2-7; D ambiguous. Germline CDR1 is SGHDN and CDR2 is FVKESK. This CDR3 is 13 amino acids long. Trimming removed 3 bases at V and 5 bases at J, with 11 bases between. CDR3 DNA sequence: TGTGCCAGCAGCCATCAGAGGATGGACGAGCAGTACTTC. It is translated as CASSHQRMDEQYF.

CDR3: CASSLTGQGQTGAYEQYF. CDR3 in DNA: TGTGCCAGCTCACTAACAGGACAGGGGCAAACAGGGGCCTACGAGCAGTACTTC. The J gene is TRBJ2-7, the V gene TRBV18; 9 nucleotides line up with TRBD1. The CDR3 is 18 residues long. Trimming cost V 4 bases and J 2 bases; bases outside gene matches: 15. The germline gives CDR1 KGHSH, CDR2 LQKENI.

The rearrangement links TRBV27 to TRBJ2-1, with unresolved D. This CDR3 is 17 amino acids long. V gave up 3 bases and J gave up 0 bases, with 15 bases separating them. Germline CDR1 and CDR2: MNHEY and SMNVEV (reference sequence). CDR3 sequence reads: CASSFSLGFGSYNEQFF. The CDR3 DNA sequence: TGTGCCAGCAGTTTCAGTTTAGGGTTTGGCTCCTACAATGAGCAGTTCTTC.

This clone was found once. This sequence joins TRBV6-5 and TRBJ2-7, with 9 positions matching TRBD2. Trimming cost V 7 bases and J 5 bases; bases outside gene matches: 6. Germline lookup yields CDR1 MNHEY and CDR2 SVGAGI. There are 13 residues in the CDR3. The CDR3 is CASNLAGRNEQYF. The CDR3 DNA follows: TGTGCCAGCAACCTAGCGGGAAGGAACGAGCAGTACTTC.

This clone was detected ten times or more. This rearrangement joins TRBV7-9 to TRBJ1-1, with 8 bases matching TRBD1. J gave up 2 bases and V 5 bases, and 7 bases lay outside the gene matches. The germline CDR1 and CDR2 sequences are SEHNR and FQNEAQ (reference sequence). CDR3 size: 15 residues. The CDR3 here is CASSPPTGVNTEAFF. CDR3 DNA: TGTGCCAGCAGCCCACCGACAGGGGTCAACACTGAAGCTTTCTTT.

Only one count was recorded for this clone. The chain couples TRBV20-1 to TRBJ2-7; D gene uncertain. The V end lost 4 bases, the J end lost 8 bases, and 12 bases lay between the germline ends. The length of the CDR3 is 11 residues. Germline values: CDR1 DFQATT, CDR2 SNEGSKA (reference sequence). CDR3 nucleotides: TGCAGTGCTAAGACTCTTAAGAAGCAGTACTTC. Protein product: CSAKTLKKQYF.

Remarks on this clone: Other DNA sequences in this specimen translate into the identical CDR3. The gene calls are TRBV5-1 and TRBJ2-1; D remains unclear. The germline V gene has CDR1 SGHRS and CDR2 YFSETQ. CDR3 length equals 13 residues. Trimming cost V 4 bases and J 5 bases, with 10 bases left between them. CDR3 nucleotide sequence: TGCGCCAGCAGCCTGTCTAGGAACAATGAGCAGTTCTTC. Its protein is CASSLSRNNEQFF. The whole variable domain, filled in from reference TRBV5-1 and TRBJ2-1, reads KAGVTQTPRYLIKTRGQQVTLSCSPISGHRSVSWYQQTPGQGLQFLFEYFSETQRNKGNFPGRFSGRQFSNSRSEMNVSTLELGDSALYLCASSLSRNNEQFFGPGTRLTVL.

V usage is TRBV28 and J usage is TRBJ2-3, with TRBD2 matching over 8 bases. The V and J ends lost 5 bases and 4 bases, in that order; junction bases with no gene match: 8. From germline, CDR1 is MDHEN and CDR2 SYDVKM. This CDR3 is 15 amino acids long. The CDR3 reads CASSERESGADTQYF. CDR3 coding DNA: TGTGCCAGCAGTGAGCGGGAGAGTGGGGCAGATACGCAGTATTTT.

V is TRBV13 and J is TRBJ2-6; no reliable D call. Trimming cost V 5 bases and J 0 bases, with 5 bases left between them. The CDR3 has 14 amino acids. The V gene's germline CDR1 is PRHDT and CDR2 FYEKMQ (reference sequence). The chain's CDR3 is CASSPFSGANVLTF. DNA of the CDR3: TGTGCCAGCAGCCCTTTCTCTGGGGCCAACGTCCTGACTTTC.

The rearrangement uses TRBV29-1 and TRBJ2-7; 8 bases are shared with TRBD2. Per germline, CDR1 SQVTM and CDR2 ANQGSEA. Trimming at V came to 3 bases and at J to 7 bases, leaving 8 bases not matched to a gene. The CDR3 length is 13 residues. CDR3 sequence: CSVDNGRDREQYF. The DNA of the CDR3 is TGCAGCGTTGATAACGGGAGGGATCGGGAGCAGTACTTC.

V gene TRBV6-6 combines with J gene TRBJ1-3, with unresolved D. Trimming shortened V by 3 bases and J by 0 bases, and 9 bases separated the two germline ends. There are 15 residues in the CDR3. CDR1 is MNHNY, CDR2 SVGAGI, per germline (reference sequence). CDR3 in amino acids: CASSYSDISGNTIYF. The CDR3 DNA is TGTGCCAGCAGTTATTCCGACATCTCTGGAAACACCATATATTTT.

The chain carries TRBV28 and TRBJ2-3; TRBD1 aligns across 7 bases. J was trimmed by 2 bases and V by 1 base; bases with no gene match: 12. Germline CDR1 is MDHEN and CDR2 is SYDVKM. This CDR3 is built from 18 residues. DNA for the CDR3: TGTGCCAGCAGTTTATTCCCCAACACAGGGGTATCCACAGATACGCAGTATTTT. Protein: CASSLFPNTGVSTDTQYF.

The V and J genes are TRBV6-1 and TRBJ2-5; TRBD1 matches 9 bases. V was pared by 2 bases and J by 5 bases, with 6 bases of the junction left unmatched. The CDR3 runs to 15 residues. Per germline, CDR1 MNHNS and CDR2 SASEGT. CDR3 sequence reads: CASSEPGQGWETQYF. DNA of the CDR3: TGTGCCAGCAGTGAACCGGGACAGGGCTGGGAGACCCAGTACTTC.

J is TRBJ2-1 and V is TRBV15; tentative D call: TRBD1 (8 bases). This CDR3 is 15 amino acids long. V was pared by 8 bases and J by 4 bases, with 18 bases between. Germline loops: CDR1 LNHNV, CDR2 YYDKDF (reference sequence). CDR3 sequence (DNA): TGTGCCACCTCAGCGGGGACAGGAGGTTACAATGAGCAGTTCTTC. Its translation is CATSAGTGGYNEQFF.